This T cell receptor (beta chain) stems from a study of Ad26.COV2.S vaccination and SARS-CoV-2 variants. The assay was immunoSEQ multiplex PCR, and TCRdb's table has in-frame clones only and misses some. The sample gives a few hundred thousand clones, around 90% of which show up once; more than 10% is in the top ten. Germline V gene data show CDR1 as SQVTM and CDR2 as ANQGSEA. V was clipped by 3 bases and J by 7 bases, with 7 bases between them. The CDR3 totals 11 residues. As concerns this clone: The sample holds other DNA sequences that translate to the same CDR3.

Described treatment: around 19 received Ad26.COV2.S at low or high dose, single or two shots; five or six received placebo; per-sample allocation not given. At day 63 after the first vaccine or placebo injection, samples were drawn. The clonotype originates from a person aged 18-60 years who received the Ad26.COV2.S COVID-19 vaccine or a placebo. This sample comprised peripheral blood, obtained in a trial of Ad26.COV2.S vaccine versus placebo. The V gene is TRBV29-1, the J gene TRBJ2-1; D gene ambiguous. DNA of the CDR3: TGCAGCGTTGAGGGGTTTAATGAGCAGTTCTTC. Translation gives CSVEGFNEQFF.